This entry lists 4 T cell receptor beta chains sequenced from one sample in a study of T cell responses to AZD1222 COVID-19 vaccine. Repertoires were generated with immunoSEQ multiplex PCR, while TCRdb's copy carries only in-frame clones and drops some. The table records 74,000 or so clones, more than 75% of them present only once. Sequencing used peripheral blood, obtained on day 0 of AZD1222 vaccination. The receptors stem from an adult in good health.

The rearrangement links TRBV30 to TRBJ2-3, with TRBD2 identical over 10 bases. Germline V CDR1 and CDR2: GTSNPN, SVGIG (reference sequence). J was trimmed by 4 bases and V by 4 bases; bases with no gene match: 5. The length of the CDR3 is 14 residues. The CDR3 DNA follows: TGTGCCTGGAATCGAGCGGGGGGGCCAGATACGCAGTATTTT. Encoded protein: CAWNRAGGPDTQYF.

This clone was seen only once. CDR3 protein: CASSGDRYNEQFF. In nucleotides, the CDR3 is TGTGCCAGCAGCGGCGACCGTTACAATGAGCAGTTCTTC. V usage is TRBV7-2 and J usage is TRBJ2-1; D remains unclear. V was shortened by 5 bases and J by 4 bases, with 9 bases between the two germline ends. The CDR3 is 13 residues long. Germline loops: CDR1 SGHTA, CDR2 FQGNSA.

DNA of the CDR3: TGTGCCAGCACTCCTCACCGACAGGGTTCCTACGAGCAGTACTTC. This sequence encodes CASTPHRQGSYEQYF. V is TRBV3-1 (or the pseudogene TRBV3-2) and J is TRBJ2-7, with TRBD1 matching over 7 bases. CDR1 LGHDT and CDR2 YNNKEL come from the germline V gene (reference sequence). V lost 7 bases to trimming and J lost 1 base; unmatched junction nucleotides: 10. The CDR3 is 15 amino acids.

The chain couples TRBV7-3 to TRBJ2-2; D is unresolved. The V and J ends lost 1 base and 2 bases respectively, with 5 bases between them. Per germline, CDR1 SGHTA and CDR2 FQGTGA. There are 14 residues in the CDR3. CDR3 amino acids: CASSLRPNTGELFF. As DNA, the CDR3 is TGTGCCAGCAGCTTAAGACCCAACACCGGGGAGCTGTTTTTT.